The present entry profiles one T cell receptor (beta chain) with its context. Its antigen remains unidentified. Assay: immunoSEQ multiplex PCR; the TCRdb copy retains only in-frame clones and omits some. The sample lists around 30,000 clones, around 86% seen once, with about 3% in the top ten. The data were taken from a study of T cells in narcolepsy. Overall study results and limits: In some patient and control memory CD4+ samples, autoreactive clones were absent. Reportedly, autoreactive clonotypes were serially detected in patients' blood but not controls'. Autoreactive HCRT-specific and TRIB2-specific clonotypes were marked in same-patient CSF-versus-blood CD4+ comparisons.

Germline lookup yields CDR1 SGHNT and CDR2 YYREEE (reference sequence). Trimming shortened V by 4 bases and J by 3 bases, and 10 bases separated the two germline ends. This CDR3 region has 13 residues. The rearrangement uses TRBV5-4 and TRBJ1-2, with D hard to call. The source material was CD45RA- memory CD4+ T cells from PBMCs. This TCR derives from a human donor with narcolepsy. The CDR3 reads CASSHPDHYGYTF. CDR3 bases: TGTGCCAGCAGCCATCCGGACCACTATGGCTACACCTTC.